The clone carrying this T cell receptor (beta chain) has more than one count but fewer than ten. TCRdb reprocessed the 5' RACE reads with MiXCR, giving one entry per CDR3 protein. The sample lists hundreds of thousands of distinct CDR3 sequences, 8.5% to 9.5% occurring once. This sample was included in a study of identical twins. Germline V gene sequence: CDR1 MNHEY, CDR2 SVGEGT. With 2 bases removed from V and 7 bases from J, the gap between germline ends came to 11 bases. The CDR3 has 13 amino acids. The same specimen was also included in a second study, on yellow fever vaccine responses in identical twins.

The chain employs TRBV6-2 or TRBV6-3 and TRBJ1-1; D is perhaps TRBD1 (6 bases). The sample consisted of PBMCs. The sequence was obtained from a young woman in good health. The DNA for the CDR3 is TGTGCCAGCAGTTACCCGGACAGCTTTGAAGCTTTCTTT. The encoded protein is CASSYPDSFEAFF.